One and the same sample provided the 5 T cell receptor beta chains below, sequenced in a study of shared clonotypes between healthy human individuals. The protocol was immunoSEQ multiplex PCR, while the TCRdb copy is restricted to in-frame clones and leaves out a portion. The table lists roughly 700,000 clones, less than 85% of them singletons. Input material: memory CD4+ T cells sorted from blood. Stated subset: CD45RA-negative fraction. The receptors derive from a woman in her 30s in good health.

In its sample, this clone was seen a few times. The J gene is TRBJ2-5, the V gene TRBV28; no clear D. The CDR3 covers 14 residues. Trimming left V 6 bases short and J 2 bases short, with 13 bases between. Germline values: CDR1 MDHEN, CDR2 SYDVKM. The CDR3 DNA is TGTGCCAGCAGCCCATTTGCAAATCAAGAGACCCAGTACTTC. Its protein is CASSPFANQETQYF.

The chain joins TRBV6-5 to TRBJ2-3; D possibly corresponds to TRBD1 (5 bases). There are 14 residues in the CDR3. Between the trimmed V and J ends, which lost 5 bases and 6 bases, there was a span of 15 bases. Germline assignment: CDR1 MNHEY and CDR2 SVGAGI. CDR3 DNA sequence: TGTGCCAGCAGTCCCCAGGGCCGTTTTGATACGCAGTATTTT. Its protein is CASSPQGRFDTQYF.

With respect to this clone: A far larger clone is one nucleotide away, so this likely arose from a read error. CDR3 residues: CASSRGREARQETQYF. Here the CDR3 DNA reads TGTGCCAGCAGTCGGGGGCGCGAAGCCCGGCAAGAGACCCAGTACTTC. The V and J genes are TRBV28 and TRBJ2-5; D tentatively reads TRBD1 or TRBD2 (6 bases each). This CDR3 comprises 16 residues. The germline CDR1 and CDR2 sequences are MDHEN and SYDVKM. V shed 5 bases and J shed 2 bases, with 18 bases lying between them.

This sequence joins TRBV7-8 and TRBJ1-5; 7 nucleotides agree with TRBD1. Germline V CDR1 and CDR2: SGHVS, FQNEAQ. Germline trimming cut 2 bases from V and 5 bases from J; bases unmatched to any gene: 0. This CDR3 contains 13 residues. This CDR3 reads CASSLQGDQPQHF. The DNA of the CDR3 is TGTGCCAGCAGCTTACAGGGGGATCAGCCCCAGCATTTT.

The CDR3 nucleotides are TGTGCCAGCAGTTTTGGAGCAGGGATAGAGACCCAGTACTTC. Protein product: CASSFGAGIETQYF. The V and J genes are TRBV27 and TRBJ2-5; tentative D call: TRBD1 (5 bases). The germline V gene has CDR1 MNHEY and CDR2 SMNVEV (reference sequence). This CDR3 has 14 amino acids. V was shortened by 3 bases and J by 4 bases, with 12 bases between the two germline ends.